These T cell receptor beta chains were read from a single sample in a study of blood T cell repertoires in COVID-19. Some clones are missing from TCRdb's copy, which holds only in-frame ones; the method was immunoSEQ multiplex PCR. The table records fewer than 450,000 clones, roughly 87% of them present only once. Sequencing was done on a sample of PBMCs or T cells enriched from blood (not recorded which). The receptors here all came from a woman aged 25-40 years who had recovered from COVID-19. Each CDR3 is given with its conserved first and last residue. The order of the fields is J gene, D gene, clone size, V gene, CDR3 DNA, CDR3 protein. A D gene is named only where the DNA matches it firmly. Part of the rows lack a size; the others show once, few, many or a class for expanded clones.

>TRBJ2-7|TRBD1|NA|TRBV18
TGTGCCAGCTCACGTGGGACAGGCCAAATATCGGAGCAGTACTTC
CASSRGTGQISEQYF
>TRBJ1-1|NA|NA|TRBV19
TGTGCCAGTACCCCTTTGGCGGCGAACACTGAAGCTTTCTTT
CASTPLAANTEAFF
>TRBJ2-3|TRBD2|NA|TRBV14
TGTGCCAGCAGCACCCAGCGGGGGGGCCAGTATTTT
CASSTQRGGQYF
>TRBJ2-7|NA|NA|TRBV6-5
TGTGCCAGCAGTTCCTCGGGGAGGGAGCAGTACTTC
CASSSSGREQYF
>TRBJ1-2|TRBD1|few|TRBV28
TGTGCCAGCAGCCATAACCCCAGGGACAGCTTTAACTATGGCTACACCTTC
CASSHNPRDSFNYGYTF
>TRBJ2-5|TRBD1|NA|TRBV7-9
TGTGCCAGCAGCTCGGACAGGGAGCACCAAGAGACCCAGTACTTC
CASSSDREHQETQYF
>TRBJ2-7|TRBD2|NA|TRBV6-5
TGTGCCAGCAGTTACTCGATGCCGGGACTAGCGGGGGCCCAGTACTTC
CASSYSMPGLAGAQYF
>TRBJ2-3|NA|NA|TRBV7-9
TGTGCCAGCAGCTTTACAGGAAAGACGCAGTATTTT
CASSFTGKTQYF
>TRBJ2-3|NA|NA|TRBV16
TGTGCCAGCAGCCCCGGGGGTTTCGATACGCAGTATTTT
CASSPGGFDTQYF
>TRBJ1-2|TRBD1|NA|TRBV30
TGTGCCTGGAGTCAGGACAGGGAAAATAATGGCTACACCTTC
CAWSQDRENNGYTF
>TRBJ1-1|NA|many|TRBV27
TGTGCCAGCAGTTTATCAAAATCACGGGTAGCTTTCTTT
CASSLSKSRVAFF
>TRBJ1-2|NA|once|TRBV19
TGTGCCACCTCTCGGGGGGTCAGGGAGGAAAATGGCTACACCTTC
CATSRGVREENGYTF
>TRBJ1-1|NA|NA|TRBV28
TGTGCCAGCAGTTCGGCCCGGGGGGTGTACACTGAAGCTTTCTTT
CASSSARGVYTEAFF
>TRBJ2-3|TRBD1|NA|TRBV9
TGTGCCAGCACCCTCCTACAATTGGGGACAGGGTCCTATACAGATACGCAGTATTTT
CASTLLQLGTGSYTDTQYF
>TRBJ2-3|TRBD2|NA|TRBV3-1/TRBV3-2
TGTGCCAGCAGCCAAGGGTCTAGCGGAAGCACAGATACGCAGTATTTT
CASSQGSSGSTDTQYF
>TRBJ2-7|TRBD2|NA|TRBV9
TGTGCCAGCAGCCCGGGGACTAGCGGGGGGTTAGACTACGAGCAGTACTTC
CASSPGTSGGLDYEQYF
>TRBJ1-2|TRBD1|once|TRBV18
TGTGCCAGCTCACGTTCGACTCAGGGGGAGGATAACTATGGCTACACCTTC
CASSRSTQGEDNYGYTF
>TRBJ1-2|NA|NA|TRBV28
TGTGCCAGCAGTTTAGGAGGGAACTATGGCTACACCTTC
CASSLGGNYGYTF
>TRBJ2-5|TRBD1|NA|TRBV6-5
TGTGCCAGCAGTCCCCGGACAGGGGTGGTGGAGACCCAGTACTTC
CASSPRTGVVETQYF
>TRBJ2-1|TRBD2|few|TRBV5-4
TGTGCCAGCAGCGCCCGGACTAGCGAAAATGAGCAGTTCTTC
CASSARTSENEQFF